This entry describes one TCR beta chain. This clone was observed a single time. The specificity of this receptor is unknown. Base qualities are not at hand, and no much larger clone is one base apart. Genomic DNA was extracted from sorted cells for sequencing of the TCRbeta CDR3 region. The immunoSEQ Assay was used for sequencing of TCRbeta CDR3 regions. TCRdb mirrors the immuneACCESS table, restricted to in-frame sequences. Some clones are absent from its copies; in checked studies, under half trace to an unresolved V gene, and the reason for the others is unknown. A total of fewer than 85,000 clones appear in this sample, around 82% of them only once. The top ten hold over 4.5% of the sample. Trimming takes 4 bases off V and 5 bases off J; junction bases not matched to a gene: 10. CDR1 SGHRS and CDR2 YFSETQ were looked up in the germline V gene. The CDR3 covers 15 residues, taking in both the cysteine and the phenylalanine. Only CDR3 DNA remains: 45 bases, in frame from the first base.

The sample originates from a study of OX40 agonist ivuxolimab in advanced cancers. The study in broad terms: Ivuxolimab was an agonistic, fully human IgG2 monoclonal antibody directed against OX40 (CD134), a costimulatory receptor. Intravenous ivuxolimab was administered to patients every 2 weeks at six dose levels: 0.01, 0.1, 0.3, 1.5, 3 and 10 mg/kg. Among the roughly 54 dose-escalation patients, approximately 20 had hepatocellular carcinoma, 15 or so melanoma, 9 renal cell carcinoma and 9 head and neck cancer. In the dose-escalation cohort, over 65% of patients were male, and the mean age was roughly 60 years, with a range of roughly 20 to 85. Patients were allowed to have had prior anti-PD-1, anti-PD-L1 or anti-CTLA-4 therapy, and around 43% of the dose-escalation patients had been treated with checkpoint inhibitors. Partial responses occurred in three dose-escalation patients, of whom one had hepatocellular carcinoma and two had cutaneous melanoma. Peripheral TCRbeta sequencing was intended to test whether TCR sequence diversity was altered and clonal T-cell expansion was caused by ivuxolimab. The paper describes the monotherapy dose-escalation part (N of about 55 patients) of the phase I trial of ivuxolimab. Points the paper makes about the study in general: At doses from 0.1 to 3.0 mg/kg, clonal expansion was seen in both CD4+ and CD8+ blood T cells between baseline and week 6. In the 0.1-3.0 mg/kg groups, partial responders had among the lowest normalized peripheral clonal expansion, particularly in CD8+ T cells. Antigen specificity was not determined for the clonally expanded peripheral T cells. After ivuxolimab, CD8+ T cells had more expanded clones than CD4+ T cells on average. Low levels of normalized T-cell clonal expansion were also shown by some nonresponding patients.

The trial excluded patients who had a history of autoimmune disease or were on systemic immunosuppression. Peripheral blood for TCR sequencing was collected from all dose cohorts at baseline, on cycle 4 day 1, and on cycle 7 day 1. The samples were taken from a phase I, first-in-human, multicenter, open-label dose-escalation trial of ivuxolimab. Adults with locally advanced or metastatic head and neck squamous cell, hepatocellular, melanoma or renal cell carcinoma were enrolled in the trial. Before TCR sequencing, CD4+ T cells and CD8+ T cells were sorted from peripheral blood as separate populations.

This TCR was recovered from an adult with an advanced solid tumor such as melanoma, head and neck, liver or kidney cancer. The V and J segments used are TRBV5-1 and TRBJ2-5, and TRBD1 matches 8 of the central bases. The material sequenced was CD4+ or CD8+ T cells sorted from blood, taken in a trial of the OX40 agonist ivuxolimab. The CDR3 has the sequence CASSLYRGSGETQYF. The DNA sequence follows: TGCGCCAGCAGCCTCTACAGGGGGTCGGGGGAGACCCAGTACTTC. Beyond the CDR3, the reference TRBV5-1 and TRBJ2-5 genes provide the residues; the full variable domain reads: KAGVTQTPRYLIKTRGQQVTLSCSPISGHRSVSWYQQTPGQGLQFLFEYFSETQRNKGNFPGRFSGRQFSNSRSEMNVSTLELGDSALYLCASSLYRGSGETQYFGPGTRLLVL.